The TCR beta chain described here comes from a study of cytomegalovirus exposure and HLA in healthy donors. Profiled with immunoSEQ multiplex PCR; TCRdb holds only in-frame clones, not every one. The sample includes some 170,000 clones, 85% to 90% of them seen just once. Regarding this clone: Antigen unknown.

Per the germline V gene, CDR1 is SGHRS and CDR2 is YFSETQ. The CDR3 extends over 14 amino acids. With 5 bases clipped from V and 6 bases from J, the junction kept 5 bases outside the gene matches. Study-wide points: A list of more than 150 TCR beta chains associated with cytomegalovirus was given.

V and J are TRBV5-1 and TRBJ1-4; 9 nucleotides match TRBD1. The clonotype comes from a woman in her 30s in good health and CMV-seronegative. Sequencing was performed on PBMCs. The CDR3 DNA sequence: TGCGCCAGCAGTACTGACAGGGGGGATGAAAAACTGTTTTTT. The encoded protein is CASSTDRGDEKLFF.